This TCR beta chain appears in the sequencing data of a study of metastatic and nonmetastatic thyroid tumors (dated by TCRdb to 2020 to 2022). In the study overall: Repertoires were compared across peripheral blood and tumor or nodule tissue samples from malignant and benign thyroid patients.

The CDR3 contains 13 residues, cysteine and phenylalanine counted. This entry keeps only the CDR3 DNA: 39 bases, framed from base 1. At the junction V is shortened by 6 bases and J by 9 bases; bases outside the gene matches: 9. Receptor amplification or capture employed PCR. These reads were obtained on an Illumina HiSeq 4000. The TCR beta-chain CDR3 region of each patient was profiled by high-throughput sequencing. As for how the authors treated the data: A classifier to discriminate distant-metastatic papillary thyroid cancer patients was built from CDR3 differences across clinicopathological groups. To measure repertoire diversity the researchers used the Shannon index, while the Morisita-Horn index served to gauge how similar the tumor and blood repertoires were. The public reads were run again by TCRdb, first through fastp at Q25 and then through MiXCR, and only productive beta chains were kept. The V and J calls were determined by TCRdb, not by the authors. This sample has over 10,000 clones in its table, and 31% of those were observed once. The ten largest make up 15% to 19% of the sample.

None of the patients had been given any treatment before thyroid surgery. Using T-cell receptor beta sequencing, the researchers looked back retrospectively at clinical samples from patients, gathered between about 2011 and 2019. The study at large found these results: In both blood and tumor samples, TCR beta diversity was reported to be significantly higher in malignant tumors than in benign nodules.

Turning to this clone: It lacks a known antigen. Base qualities are not at hand, and no much larger clone is one base apart.

This TCR was sampled from a male donor with papillary thyroid cancer or a benign thyroid nodule (not recorded which). Some clones in this sample may be carry-over from other donors' samples. Sequencing used tumor tissue. Recombination joined TRBV12-3 or TRBV12-4 with TRBJ1-2, with 8 central nucleotides matching TRBD1. The CDR3 protein sequence reads: CASSAWTGRCYTF. The sequenced DNA is TGTGCCAGCAGCGCCTGGACAGGGCGCTGCTACACCTTC.